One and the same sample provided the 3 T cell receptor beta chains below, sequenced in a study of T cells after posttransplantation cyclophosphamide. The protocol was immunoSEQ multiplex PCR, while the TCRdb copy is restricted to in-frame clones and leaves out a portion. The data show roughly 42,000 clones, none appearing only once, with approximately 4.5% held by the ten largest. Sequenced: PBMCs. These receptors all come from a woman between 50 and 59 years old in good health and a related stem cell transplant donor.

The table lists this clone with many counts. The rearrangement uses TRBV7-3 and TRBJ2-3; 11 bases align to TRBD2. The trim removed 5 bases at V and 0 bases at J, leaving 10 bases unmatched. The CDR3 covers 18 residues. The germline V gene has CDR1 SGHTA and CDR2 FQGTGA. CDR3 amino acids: CASSLSASGGISTDTQYF. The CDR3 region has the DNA TGTGCCAGCAGCCTATCGGCTAGCGGGGGGATTAGCACAGATACGCAGTATTTT. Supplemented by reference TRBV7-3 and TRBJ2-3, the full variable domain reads GAGVSQTPSNKVTEKGKYVELRCDPISGHTALYWYRQSLGQGPEFLIYFQGTGAADDSGLPNDRFFAVRPEGSVSTLKIQRTERGDSAVYLCASSLSASGGISTDTQYFGPGTRLTVL.

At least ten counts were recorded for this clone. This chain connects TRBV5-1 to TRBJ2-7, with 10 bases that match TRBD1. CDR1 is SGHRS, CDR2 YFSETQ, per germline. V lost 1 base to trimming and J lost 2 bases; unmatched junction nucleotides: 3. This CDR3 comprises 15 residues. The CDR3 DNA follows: TGCGCCAGCAGCTTGAGGGGACAGGGGACCTACGAGCAGTACTTC. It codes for CASSLRGQGTYEQYF.

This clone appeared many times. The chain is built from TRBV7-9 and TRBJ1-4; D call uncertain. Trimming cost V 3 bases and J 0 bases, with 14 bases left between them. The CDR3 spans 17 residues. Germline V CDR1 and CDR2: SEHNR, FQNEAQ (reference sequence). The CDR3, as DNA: TGTGCCAGCAGCTTGGGAGATGTCGCTGCAACTAATGAAAAACTGTTTTTT. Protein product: CASSLGDVAATNEKLFF.